This is a list of T cell receptor beta chains from one sample in a study of blood T cell repertoires in COVID-19. This table comes from immunoSEQ multiplex PCR, and its TCRdb copy is limited to in-frame clones, with some not included. In the table there are about 260,000 clones, 70% to 85% of which are singletons. Sequencing was performed on peripheral blood. The receptors originated from a woman of 80 years or more with acute or convalescent COVID-19. CDR3s include the opening cysteine and the closing phenylalanine or tryptophan. D genes are given only for firm matches.

d_call: .; j_call: TRBJ1-6; v_call: TRBV25-1; cdr3_length: 15; cdr3_aa: CASSGRDGFNSPLHF
d_call: TRBD2; j_call: TRBJ2-7; v_call: TRBV5-6; cdr3_length: 17; cdr3_aa: CASSSRLTSKYAYEQYF
d_call: TRBD2; j_call: TRBJ2-3; v_call: TRBV11-2; cdr3_length: 19; cdr3_aa: CASSTYKASGRFRTDTQYF
d_call: TRBD2; j_call: TRBJ2-3; v_call: TRBV7-6; cdr3_length: 20; cdr3_aa: CASSSLWDWEDAGGTDTQYF
d_call: .; j_call: TRBJ1-2; v_call: TRBV21-1; cdr3_length: 11; cdr3_aa: CASTRFDGYTF
d_call: TRBD2; j_call: TRBJ2-5; v_call: TRBV5-8; cdr3_length: 15; cdr3_aa: CASSAMGGVQETQYF
d_call: .; j_call: TRBJ2-7; v_call: TRBV5-1; cdr3_length: 15; cdr3_aa: CASSLTSDTLYEQYF
d_call: .; j_call: TRBJ2-5; v_call: TRBV18; cdr3_length: 14; cdr3_aa: CASSQGLLQETQYF
d_call: .; j_call: TRBJ2-3; v_call: TRBV29-1; cdr3_length: 14; cdr3_aa: CSVSRGIPTDTQYF
d_call: .; j_call: TRBJ2-7; v_call: TRBV6-5; cdr3_length: 15; cdr3_aa: CASSYSRTTKGEQYF
d_call: .; j_call: TRBJ2-5; v_call: TRBV30; cdr3_length: 14; cdr3_aa: CAWSALTVGATQYF
d_call: TRBD1; j_call: TRBJ2-4; v_call: TRBV30; cdr3_length: 13; cdr3_aa: CAWEDRARNIQYF
d_call: TRBD2; j_call: TRBJ2-1; v_call: TRBV10-3; cdr3_length: 15; cdr3_aa: CAISGLTSGSDGQFF
d_call: .; j_call: TRBJ2-5; v_call: TRBV12-3/TRBV12-4; cdr3_length: 13; cdr3_aa: CASSLVSQGTQYF
d_call: TRBD1; j_call: TRBJ2-3; v_call: TRBV7-9; cdr3_length: 18; cdr3_aa: CASSFDRGQMGNTDTQYF
d_call: TRBD1; j_call: TRBJ2-1; v_call: TRBV27; cdr3_length: 15; cdr3_aa: CASSFLGQGEGEQFF
d_call: TRBD2; j_call: TRBJ2-1; v_call: TRBV5-1; cdr3_length: 14; cdr3_aa: CASSSTGGLAEQFF
d_call: .; j_call: TRBJ2-3; v_call: TRBV5-5; cdr3_length: 13; cdr3_aa: CASSLAGTDTQYF
d_call: .; j_call: TRBJ1-2; v_call: TRBV19; cdr3_length: 13; cdr3_aa: CASNPGSNYGYTF
d_call: .; j_call: TRBJ2-1; v_call: TRBV29-1; cdr3_length: 14; cdr3_aa: CSVVDRSGYNEQFF
d_call: .; j_call: TRBJ2-5; v_call: TRBV5-1; cdr3_length: 13; cdr3_aa: CASSESGEETQYF
d_call: TRBD2; j_call: TRBJ2-5; v_call: TRBV11-2; cdr3_length: 17; cdr3_aa: CASSLVGTSRGQETQYF
d_call: .; j_call: TRBJ2-1; v_call: TRBV11-1; cdr3_length: 14; cdr3_aa: CASSLMMDSGEQFF
d_call: .; j_call: TRBJ1-3; v_call: TRBV19; cdr3_length: 15; cdr3_aa: CATDTGALAGNTIYF
d_call: TRBD1; j_call: TRBJ1-2; v_call: TRBV10-1; cdr3_length: 14; cdr3_aa: CARMDRSPLRGYTF
d_call: .; j_call: TRBJ1-2; v_call: TRBV7-3; cdr3_length: 14; cdr3_aa: CASSTQGNHYGYTF
d_call: TRBD2; j_call: TRBJ2-2; v_call: TRBV5-1; cdr3_length: 16; cdr3_aa: CASSGLAGDAAGELFF
d_call: TRBD1; j_call: TRBJ1-2; v_call: TRBV6-5; cdr3_length: 15; cdr3_aa: CASSHRTAAGGGYTF
d_call: TRBD2; j_call: TRBJ2-3; v_call: TRBV19; cdr3_length: 18; cdr3_aa: CASSGLAGTHLSTDTQYF
d_call: TRBD1; j_call: TRBJ2-5; v_call: TRBV2; cdr3_length: 13; cdr3_aa: CATQTGGGETQYF
d_call: .; j_call: TRBJ1-1; v_call: TRBV18; cdr3_length: 14; cdr3_aa: CASSPRVGAVEAFF
d_call: .; j_call: TRBJ1-2; v_call: TRBV27; cdr3_length: 13; cdr3_aa: CASSLQGNYGYTF
d_call: .; j_call: TRBJ2-2; v_call: TRBV4-3; cdr3_length: 18; cdr3_aa: CASSQSLGSGKGAGELFF
d_call: TRBD2; j_call: TRBJ2-2; v_call: TRBV9; cdr3_length: 16; cdr3_aa: CASSSGLANNPGELFF
d_call: .; j_call: TRBJ2-1; v_call: TRBV9; cdr3_length: 15; cdr3_aa: CASSPRDSGSHEQFF
d_call: TRBD1; j_call: TRBJ1-2; v_call: TRBV2; cdr3_length: 14; cdr3_aa: CASSETGGDGGYTF
d_call: .; j_call: TRBJ2-7; v_call: TRBV7-2; cdr3_length: 14; cdr3_aa: CASSFNRQSSEQYF